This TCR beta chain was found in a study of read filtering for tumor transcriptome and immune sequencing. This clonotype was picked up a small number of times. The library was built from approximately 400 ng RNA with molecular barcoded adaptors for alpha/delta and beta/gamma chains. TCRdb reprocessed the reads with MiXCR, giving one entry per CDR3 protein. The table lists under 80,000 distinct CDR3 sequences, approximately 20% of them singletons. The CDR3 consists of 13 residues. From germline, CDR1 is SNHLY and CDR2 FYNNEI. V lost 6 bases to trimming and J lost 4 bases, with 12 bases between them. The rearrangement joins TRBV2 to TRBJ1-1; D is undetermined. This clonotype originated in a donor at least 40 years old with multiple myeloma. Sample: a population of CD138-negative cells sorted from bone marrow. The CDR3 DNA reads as TGTGCCAGCAGGGTACGGGAAGGCACTGAAGCTTTCTTT. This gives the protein CASRVREGTEAFF.